A single sample is the source of the 29 T cell receptor beta chains below, sequenced in a study of blood T cell repertoires in COVID-19 (dated by TCRdb to the early 2020s). Receptors were amplified or captured by the immunoSEQ multiplex PCR assay. TCRdb's version of the immuneACCESS table is confined to in-frame rearrangements and falls short of the full clone set. An unresolved V gene accounts for under half of the shortfall where checked; the remainder is of unknown origin. The sample yields some 270,000 clones; 80% to 85% were counted once. The top ten constitute approximately 15% of the sample. Sequenced sample: peripheral blood. Receptors originate from a person aged 70 to 85 with COVID-19, enrolled during active disease.

This chain connects TRBV6-5 to TRBJ2-7, with a weak D call TRBD1 (6 bases). The CDR3 is made up of 14 amino acids. The V end was cut by 3 bases, the J end by 8 bases, with 17 bases between. Germline V gives CDR1 MNHEY, CDR2 SVGAGI. The CDR3 reads CASSYLDSTAQQYF. The CDR3 region has the DNA TGTGCCAGCAGTTATTTGGACAGTACGGCGCAGCAGTACTTC.

V gene TRBV5-1 combines with J gene TRBJ2-7; 10 nucleotides agree with TRBD1. The CDR3 is made up of 16 amino acids. Germline CDR1 and CDR2: SGHRS and YFSETQ. The V gene end was trimmed by 3 bases and the J gene end by 2 bases; junction bases not matched to a gene: 8. CDR3 bases: TGCGCCAGCAGCTCCGGGAGACAGGGGGCAACCTACGAGCAGTACTTC. It is translated as CASSSGRQGATYEQYF.

CDR3 loop: CASSDSRGLGQREQFF. The CDR3 DNA reads TGTGCCAGCAGTGACTCTCGAGGACTAGGCCAGAGGGAGCAGTTCTTC. The genes are TRBV6-4 and TRBJ2-1, with 7 bases identical to TRBD2. CDR3 length: 16 amino acids. Germline loops: CDR1 MRHNA, CDR2 SNTAGT. The trim removed 0 bases at V and 10 bases at J, leaving 12 bases unmatched.

V is TRBV30 and J is TRBJ2-6; TRBD2 agrees at 13 bases. Looked up from germline, CDR1 is GTSNPN and CDR2 is SVGIG (reference sequence). The CDR3 is made up of 18 amino acids. Trimming took 3 bases from V and 2 from J; bases not matched to a gene: 7. The CDR3 DNA reads TGTGCCTGGAGCGCAATCGGGACTAGCGGGACTGGGGCCAACGTCCTGACTTTC. Protein sequence: CAWSAIGTSGTGANVLTF.

V and J are TRBV5-8 and TRBJ2-2; no definite D call. Trimming removed 5 bases at V and 6 bases at J, with 14 bases between. The germline V gene has CDR1 SGHTS and CDR2 YDEGEE. The CDR3 has 14 amino acids. The CDR3: CASSLSFISGELFF. Written as DNA, the CDR3 is TGTGCCAGCAGTCTATCGTTTATTTCCGGGGAGCTGTTTTTT.

The chain is built from TRBV2 and TRBJ2-7, with D tentatively TRBD1 (6 bases). CDR1 and CDR2 (germline): SNHLY, FYNNEI. This CDR3 comprises 14 residues. Trimming took 6 bases from V and 0 from J, leaving 12 bases between them. Written as DNA, the CDR3 is TGTGCCAGCAGGGACAGTTTCAGCTCCTACGAGCAGTACTTC. Translation gives CASRDSFSSYEQYF. Looking up the rest from reference TRBV2 and TRBJ2-7 gives the full variable domain: EPEVTQTPSHQVTQMGQEVILRCVPISNHLYFYWYRQILGQKVEFLVSFYNNEISEKSEIFDDQFSVERPDGSNFTLKIRSTKLEDSAMYFCASRDSFSSYEQYFGPGTRLTVT.

As DNA, the CDR3 is TGTGCCAGCAGCGTAGCTGTCCGCGGGGGAGCTTTCTTT. This gives the protein CASSVAVRGGAFF. The rearrangement joins TRBV9 to TRBJ1-1; perhaps TRBD1 as D (5 bases). V lost 0 bases to trimming and J lost 10 bases, with 13 bases between them. Germline V gives CDR1 SGDLS, CDR2 YYNGEE. This CDR3 region has 13 residues.

V and J are TRBV5-1 and TRBJ1-6, with TRBD1 identical over 9 bases. V lost 2 bases, J lost 4 bases, and 10 bases stayed unmatched. The length of the CDR3 is 18 residues. Germline-derived CDR1 and CDR2 are SGHRS and YFSETQ. The CDR3 protein is CASSFGTFGTGYNSPLHF. In DNA, the CDR3 is TGCGCCAGCAGCTTTGGAACTTTCGGGACAGGGTATAATTCACCCCTCCACTTT.

The rearrangement uses TRBV29-1 and TRBJ2-1; D may be TRBD2 (5 bases). V lost 7 bases and J 9 bases, leaving 19 bases between the germline ends. CDR1 and CDR2 (germline): SQVTM, ANQGSEA. The CDR3 contains 13 residues. The CDR3 region is CSGLEGEAAEQFF. CDR3 nucleotides: TGCAGCGGCCTTGAGGGAGAAGCGGCTGAGCAGTTCTTC.

The J gene is TRBJ2-3, the V gene TRBV6-2 or TRBV6-3; TRBD2 aligns across 10 bases. Germline CDR1 and CDR2: MNHEY and SVGEGT. Germline trimming cut 4 bases from V and 2 bases from J; bases unmatched to any gene: 3. The CDR3 is 15 amino acids. The DNA for the CDR3 is TGTGCCAGCAGTTCACTAGCGGGGTACACAGATACGCAGTATTTT. This encodes CASSSLAGYTDTQYF.

The chain uses TRBV7-9 and TRBJ2-7; 8 positions agree with TRBD2. This CDR3 is 13 amino acids long. The junction had 6 bases not matched to a gene; V was cut back by 5 bases and J by 6 bases. From germline, CDR1 is SEHNR and CDR2 FQNEAQ (reference sequence). The CDR3 here is CASSAHSGGEQYF. Here the CDR3 DNA reads TGTGCCAGCAGCGCGCACAGCGGGGGCGAGCAGTACTTC.

The gene calls are TRBV7-8 and TRBJ2-7; TRBD2 matches at 12 bases. Germline CDR1 reads SGHVS; CDR2 reads FQNEAQ. With 4 bases clipped from V and 7 bases from J, the junction kept 11 bases outside the gene matches. This CDR3 is built from 16 residues. The CDR3 is CASSSGLAGSRGEQYF. The CDR3 DNA reads TGTGCCAGCAGCTCAGGACTAGCGGGAAGCCGGGGTGAGCAGTACTTC. The full variable domain, in which reference TRBV7-8 and TRBJ2-7 provide the parts outside the CDR3, is GAGVSQSPRYKVAKRGQDVALRCDPISGHVSLFWYQQALGQGPEFLTYFQNEAQLDKSGLPSDRFFAERPEGSVSTLKIQRTQQEDSAVYLCASSSGLAGSRGEQYFGPGTRLTVT.

V is TRBV6-2 or TRBV6-3 and J is TRBJ1-5, with 7 positions matching TRBD1. The CDR3 extends over 16 amino acids. V trimming: 5 bases; J trimming: 7 bases; junction bases outside the gene matches: 14. CDR1 MNHEY and CDR2 SVGEGT come from the germline V gene. The CDR3 is CASSLTMTGTEQPQHF. DNA for the CDR3: TGTGCCAGCAGTCTGACGATGACAGGGACGGAGCAGCCCCAGCATTTT.

The V call is TRBV7-2, the J call TRBJ2-2; TRBD2 agrees at 8 bases. There are 16 residues in the CDR3. Per the germline V gene, CDR1 is SGHTA and CDR2 is FQGNSA. The trim removed 2 bases at V and 3 bases at J, leaving 5 bases unmatched. The CDR3 is CASSLRAGAHTGELFF. CDR3 bases: TGTGCCAGCAGCTTACGAGCGGGGGCCCACACCGGGGAGCTGTTTTTT.

The chain carries TRBV12-5 and TRBJ2-7; TRBD2 agrees at 10 bases. V lost 1 base to trimming and J lost 2 bases; unmatched junction nucleotides: 5. The CDR3 length is 16 residues. Germline CDR1 is LGHNT and CDR2 is FRNRAP. CDR3: CASGLGPSGGPYEQYF. Written as DNA, the CDR3 is TGTGCTAGTGGTTTGGGACCTAGCGGGGGACCCTACGAGCAGTACTTC.

V gene TRBV5-1 combines with J gene TRBJ1-4; 7 nucleotides line up with TRBD1. The CDR3 spans 15 residues. Germline values: CDR1 SGHRS, CDR2 YFSETQ. J gave up 5 bases and V 0 bases, and 4 bases lay outside the gene matches. The CDR3 here is CASSLAATGNEKLFF. The CDR3 coding sequence is TGCGCCAGCAGCTTGGCGGCGACAGGGAATGAAAAACTGTTTTTT.

The V gene is TRBV4-3, the J gene TRBJ2-5; 11 nucleotides agree with TRBD2. The CDR3 loop spans 14 amino acids. Germline assignment: CDR1 LGHNA and CDR2 YSLEER. Trimming at V came to 2 bases and at J to 7 bases, leaving 3 bases not matched to a gene. The CDR3 loop is CASSQTSGSGTQYF. The CDR3 coding sequence is TGCGCCAGCAGCCAAACTAGCGGGAGTGGGACCCAGTACTTC.

This chain joins TRBV2 and TRBJ2-2; tentatively, D is TRBD2 (6 bases). This CDR3 is 15 amino acids long. Germline assignment: CDR1 SNHLY and CDR2 FYNNEI. The V end lost 5 bases, the J end lost 8 bases, and 18 bases lay between the germline ends. The CDR3 spells CASSSSAGFLGELFF. In DNA, the CDR3 is TGTGCCAGCAGTTCCTCTGCGGGGTTTCTTGGGGAGCTGTTTTTT.

This rearrangement joins TRBV15 to TRBJ2-1; TRBD2 aligns across 7 bases. The CDR3 sequence is 16 residues long. In germline, CDR1 is LNHNV, CDR2 YYDKDF (reference sequence). The J segment lost 2 bases and the V segment lost 2 bases, leaving 6 bases of the junction unmatched. CDR3 sequence (DNA): TGTGCCACCAGCAGATGGTCACTAGCGCCCTACAATGAGCAGTTCTTC. Amino acids: CATSRWSLAPYNEQFF.

The genes are TRBV5-1 and TRBJ1-3; TRBD1 might be the D (6 bases). This CDR3 is 16 amino acids long. The V end lost 1 base, the J end lost 2 bases, and 13 bases lay between the germline ends. Germline V CDR1 and CDR2: SGHRS, YFSETQ. CDR3 protein: CASSLQGHKAGNTIYF. CDR3 sequence (DNA): TGCGCCAGCAGCTTGCAGGGACACAAGGCTGGAAACACCATATATTTT.

Here the CDR3 reads CASSRRAGSYEQYF. CDR3 sequence (DNA): TGTGCCAGCAGCCGGCGGGCAGGTTCCTACGAGCAGTACTTC. The V call is TRBV14, the J call TRBJ2-7; possibly TRBD2 for D (5 bases). V lost 4 bases and J lost 1, with 11 bases in between. Germline CDR1 and CDR2: SGHDN and FVKESK. CDR3 length equals 14 residues.

The chain links TRBV19 to TRBJ2-1, with 9 bases matching TRBD1. The CDR3 is 14 residues long. V trimming: 6 bases; J trimming: 4 bases; junction bases outside the gene matches: 4. Germline CDR1 reads LNHDA; CDR2 reads SQIVND (reference sequence). CDR3 region: CASRPGQGYNEQFF. CDR3 nucleotide sequence: TGTGCCAGTAGACCGGGACAGGGATACAATGAGCAGTTCTTC.

The gene calls are TRBV24-1 and TRBJ2-1; TRBD2 agrees at 11 bases. Trimming cost V 2 bases and J 6 bases; bases outside gene matches: 2. From germline, CDR1 is KGHDR and CDR2 SFDVKD. This CDR3 has 15 amino acids. The CDR3 region is CATSDSGLAGNEQFF. The CDR3 DNA reads as TGTGCCACCAGTGATTCAGGACTAGCGGGCAATGAGCAGTTCTTC.

The V call is TRBV28, the J call TRBJ2-2; 7 bases match TRBD1. The J segment lost 3 bases and the V segment lost 1 base, leaving 8 bases of the junction unmatched. The CDR3 sequence is 17 residues long. From germline, CDR1 is MDHEN and CDR2 SYDVKM. The DNA for the CDR3 is TGTGCCAGCAGTTTATTCGGTCGGCAGGGGGACACCGGGGAGCTGTTTTTT. It encodes CASSLFGRQGDTGELFF.

This sequence joins TRBV15 and TRBJ2-5, with a tentative D call TRBD2 (6 bases). Trimming removed 4 bases from V and 5 bases from J, with 11 bases in between. Germline-derived CDR1 and CDR2 are LNHNV and YYDKDF (reference sequence). This CDR3 contains 13 residues. The CDR3: CATSTPGDETQYF. The DNA of the CDR3 is TGTGCCACCAGCACCCCGGGGGATGAGACCCAGTACTTC.

CDR3 loop: CASSLDGGINIQYF. Here the CDR3 DNA reads TGTGCCAGCAGCTTAGATGGGGGGATAAACATTCAGTACTTC. The rearrangement joins TRBV7-2 to TRBJ2-4; maybe TRBD2 (6 bases). Germline CDR1 SGHTA, CDR2 FQGNSA. This CDR3 spans 14 amino acids. The V and J ends lost 1 base and 6 bases respectively, with 10 bases between them. Combining the CDR3 with reference TRBV7-2 and TRBJ2-4 gives the whole variable domain GAGVSQSPSNKVTEKGKDVELRCDPISGHTALYWYRQSLGQGLEFLIYFQGNSAPDKSGLPSDRFSAERTGGSVSTLTIQRTQQEDSAVYLCASSLDGGINIQYFGAGTRLSVL.

The chain links TRBV28 to TRBJ1-4; tentative D call: TRBD1 (5 bases). Germline lookup yields CDR1 MDHEN and CDR2 SYDVKM. Trimming stripped 5 bases from V and 5 bases from J, with 15 bases between. The CDR3 consists of 15 residues. The CDR3 loop is CASSPGSGPNEKLFF. CDR3 DNA: TGTGCCAGCAGTCCCGGTTCAGGGCCAAATGAAAAACTGTTTTTT.

The chain links TRBV19 to TRBJ1-5; 8 nucleotides agree with TRBD1. Germline V lookup: CDR1 LNHDA, CDR2 SQIVND (reference sequence). V shed 6 bases and J 4 bases; nucleotides not matched to a gene: 8. This CDR3 has 15 residues. The CDR3 sequence: CASRPPGQVNQPQHF. The CDR3 bases are TGTGCCAGTAGACCTCCGGGACAGGTGAATCAGCCCCAGCATTTT.

This rearrangement joins TRBV11-1 to TRBJ2-3; the match to TRBD2 covers 14 bases. The junction had 4 bases not matched to a gene; V was cut back by 3 bases and J by 5 bases. CDR1 SGHAT and CDR2 FQDESV come from the germline V gene (reference sequence). The length of the CDR3 is 16 residues. The CDR3 protein is CASSLTSGRARDTQYF. The CDR3, as DNA: TGTGCCAGCAGCTTGACTAGCGGGAGGGCCAGAGATACGCAGTATTTT.